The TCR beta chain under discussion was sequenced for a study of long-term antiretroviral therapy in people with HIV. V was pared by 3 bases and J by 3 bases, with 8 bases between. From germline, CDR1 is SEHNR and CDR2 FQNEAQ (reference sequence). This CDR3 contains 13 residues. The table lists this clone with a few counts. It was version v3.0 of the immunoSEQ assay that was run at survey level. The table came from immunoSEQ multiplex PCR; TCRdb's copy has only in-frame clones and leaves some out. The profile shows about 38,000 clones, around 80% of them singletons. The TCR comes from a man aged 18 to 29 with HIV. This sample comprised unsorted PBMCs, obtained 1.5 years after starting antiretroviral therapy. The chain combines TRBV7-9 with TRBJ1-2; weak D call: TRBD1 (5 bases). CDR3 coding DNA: TGTGCCAGCAGCTTCCGGGACTACTATGGCTACACCTTC. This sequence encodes CASSFRDYYGYTF. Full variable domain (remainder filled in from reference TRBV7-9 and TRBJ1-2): DTGVSQNPRHKITKRGQNVTFRCDPISEHNRLYWYRQTLGQGPEFLTYFQNEAQLEKSRLLSDRFSAERPKGSFSTLEIQRTEQGDSAMYLCASSFRDYYGYTFGSGTRLTVV.